These T cell receptor beta chains were read from a single sample in a study of early T cells in non-severe SARS-CoV-2 infection. In TCRdb, the 5' RACE reads were re-called with MiXCR into one record per CDR3 protein. Among around 50,000 distinct CDR3 sequences listed, roughly 6.8% were seen once. The sequencing input was whole blood. These receptor sequences come from an adult who was a healthcare worker with PCR-confirmed SARS-CoV-2 infection or an uninfected control (not recorded which). Both conserved end residues are part of each CDR3. Fields, in order: CDR3 protein, CDR3 DNA, clone size, J gene, D gene, V gene. The D gene is left open where the match is weak. Clone size is given for some rows only: seen once, a few or many times, or a class if the clone is expanded.

CDR3aa: CASREQGDYEQYF; CDR3nt: TGTGCCAGCAGGGAACAGGGGGACTACGAGCAGTACTTC; abundance: many; j_gene: TRBJ2-7; d_gene: TRBD1; v_gene: TRBV25-1
CDR3aa: CAAGEVGLEQFF; CDR3nt: TGTGCCGCGGGGGAGGTTGGCCTTGAGCAGTTCTTC; abundance: .; j_gene: TRBJ2-1; d_gene: TRBD2; v_gene: TRBV3-1
CDR3aa: CASSRDSGSGNTIYF; CDR3nt: TGTGCCAGCAGTCGGGACTCCGGCTCTGGAAACACCATATATTTT; abundance: few; j_gene: TRBJ1-3; d_gene: .; v_gene: TRBV2
CDR3aa: CASSLKVSGANVLTF; CDR3nt: TGTGCCAGCAGCCTAAAGGTGTCTGGGGCCAACGTCCTGACTTTC; abundance: many; j_gene: TRBJ2-6; d_gene: .; v_gene: TRBV3-1
CDR3aa: CASSQNFMRGRYEQYF; CDR3nt: TGTGCCAGCAGTCAAAATTTTATGAGGGGGCGGTACGAGCAGTACTTC; abundance: .; j_gene: TRBJ2-7; d_gene: TRBD1; v_gene: TRBV28
CDR3aa: CSVEGVTGALYNEQFF; CDR3nt: TGCAGCGTTGAGGGGGTAACAGGGGCACTTTACAATGAGCAGTTCTTC; abundance: few; j_gene: TRBJ2-1; d_gene: TRBD1; v_gene: TRBV29-1
CDR3aa: CASTEGSSNYGYTF; CDR3nt: TGTGCCAGTACAGAAGGCAGCTCTAACTATGGCTACACCTTC; abundance: .; j_gene: TRBJ1-2; d_gene: .; v_gene: TRBV6-1
CDR3aa: CTAEGGTDTQYF; CDR3nt: TGCACCGCGGAGGGGGGCACAGATACGCAGTATTTT; abundance: many; j_gene: TRBJ2-3; d_gene: .; v_gene: TRBV20-1
CDR3aa: CASSYYFVAAGGPRDTQYF; CDR3nt: TGTGCCAGCAGTTACTACTTCGTCGCAGCGGGGGGGCCGAGGGATACGCAGTATTTT; abundance: many; j_gene: TRBJ2-3; d_gene: TRBD2; v_gene: TRBV6-5
CDR3aa: CASSADAAFKETQYF; CDR3nt: TGTGCCAGCAGTGCGGATGCCGCCTTTAAAGAGACCCAGTACTTC; abundance: few; j_gene: TRBJ2-5; d_gene: .; v_gene: TRBV25-1
CDR3aa: CATSGGLSSTDTQYF; CDR3nt: TGTGCCACCAGTGGGGGTCTTTCTAGCACAGATACGCAGTATTTT; abundance: .; j_gene: TRBJ2-3; d_gene: .; v_gene: TRBV10-3
CDR3aa: CSARTGGTGELFF; CDR3nt: TGCAGTGCTCGGACCGGCGGCACCGGGGAGCTGTTTTTT; abundance: few; j_gene: TRBJ2-2; d_gene: .; v_gene: TRBV20-1
CDR3aa: CASSEVGQGYTF; CDR3nt: TGCGCCAGCAGTGAAGTAGGTCAGGGCTACACCTTC; abundance: few; j_gene: TRBJ1-2; d_gene: .; v_gene: TRBV10-2
CDR3aa: CAISESGRGRDTQYF; CDR3nt: TGTGCCATCAGTGAGTCTGGAAGGGGGAGAGATACGCAGTATTTT; abundance: many; j_gene: TRBJ2-3; d_gene: .; v_gene: TRBV10-3
CDR3aa: CASSRSTGAGTDTQYF; CDR3nt: TGCGCCAGCAGCCGCTCTACGGGGGCGGGTACAGATACGCAGTATTTT; abundance: few; j_gene: TRBJ2-3; d_gene: .; v_gene: TRBV4-3
CDR3aa: CASSLVGDYGYTF; CDR3nt: TGTGCCAGCAGCTTAGTGGGTGACTATGGCTACACCTTC; abundance: many; j_gene: TRBJ1-2; d_gene: .; v_gene: TRBV7-9
CDR3aa: CASSLGLAQGEQYF; CDR3nt: TGTGCCAGCAGCTTAGGACTAGCGCAAGGAGAGCAGTACTTC; abundance: many; j_gene: TRBJ2-7; d_gene: TRBD2; v_gene: TRBV7-2
CDR3aa: CASSEPLLNEQFF; CDR3nt: TGTGCCAGCAGTGAACCGTTGCTCAATGAGCAGTTCTTC; abundance: many; j_gene: TRBJ2-1; d_gene: .; v_gene: TRBV2
CDR3aa: CSARDSGDRGFEQYF; CDR3nt: TGCAGTGCTAGAGATTCAGGGGACAGGGGGTTCGAGCAGTACTTC; abundance: many; j_gene: TRBJ2-7; d_gene: TRBD1; v_gene: TRBV20-1
CDR3aa: CSGTGAYSYEQYF; CDR3nt: TGCAGCGGGACAGGAGCATACTCCTACGAGCAGTACTTC; abundance: many; j_gene: TRBJ2-7; d_gene: TRBD1; v_gene: TRBV29-1
CDR3aa: CASSLASGRGGGYTF; CDR3nt: TGTGCCAGCAGCTTAGCATCCGGCAGGGGAGGAGGCTACACCTTC; abundance: .; j_gene: TRBJ1-2; d_gene: .; v_gene: TRBV7-6
CDR3aa: CASSLNTEAFF; CDR3nt: TGTGCCAGCAGCTTGAACACTGAAGCTTTCTTT; abundance: many; j_gene: TRBJ1-1; d_gene: .; v_gene: TRBV11-2
CDR3aa: CASSHRRVDEQYF; CDR3nt: TGCGCCAGCAGCCACCGTCGAGTGGACGAGCAGTACTTC; abundance: many; j_gene: TRBJ2-7; d_gene: .; v_gene: TRBV4-3
CDR3aa: CASSPDNQETQYF; CDR3nt: TGCGCCAGCAGTCCGGACAACCAAGAGACCCAGTACTTC; abundance: .; j_gene: TRBJ2-5; d_gene: .; v_gene: TRBV10-2
CDR3aa: CASSPTPGQGLDGSTNQPQHF; CDR3nt: TGTGCCAGCAGTCCAACACCGGGACAGGGTTTGGACGGATCCACAAATCAGCCCCAGCATTTT; abundance: many; j_gene: TRBJ1-5; d_gene: TRBD1; v_gene: TRBV12-3/TRBV12-4
CDR3aa: CSALGLAGTDTQYF; CDR3nt: TGCAGTGCCCTGGGACTAGCGGGCACAGATACGCAGTATTTT; abundance: .; j_gene: TRBJ2-3; d_gene: TRBD2; v_gene: TRBV20-1
CDR3aa: CASSLDSTSHGYTF; CDR3nt: TGTGCCAGCAGCTTAGACTCGACATCACATGGCTACACCTTC; abundance: many; j_gene: TRBJ1-2; d_gene: .; v_gene: TRBV7-6
CDR3aa: CANSWTGGSGANVLTF; CDR3nt: TGTGCCAACAGTTGGACAGGGGGCTCTGGGGCCAACGTCCTGACTTTC; abundance: many; j_gene: TRBJ2-6; d_gene: TRBD1; v_gene: TRBV6-2/TRBV6-3
CDR3aa: CASSISGMDYEQYF; CDR3nt: TGTGCCAGCAGCATCTCAGGGATGGACTACGAGCAGTACTTC; abundance: many; j_gene: TRBJ2-7; d_gene: .; v_gene: TRBV27
CDR3aa: CASSTGRAYEQYF; CDR3nt: TGTGCCAGCAGTACCGGCAGGGCCTACGAGCAGTACTTC; abundance: .; j_gene: TRBJ2-7; d_gene: .; v_gene: TRBV27
CDR3aa: CASSLRSQGRSMGEAFF; CDR3nt: TGTGCCAGCAGCTTACGGTCACAGGGGCGGAGTATGGGTGAAGCTTTCTTT; abundance: many; j_gene: TRBJ1-1; d_gene: TRBD1; v_gene: TRBV7-9
CDR3aa: CACPLDRASYGGYTF; CDR3nt: TGTGCCTGCCCCTTGGACAGGGCTTCTTATGGAGGCTACACCTTC; abundance: many; j_gene: TRBJ1-2; d_gene: TRBD1; v_gene: TRBV30
CDR3aa: CASSLDFGGGGNQPQHF; CDR3nt: TGTGCCAGCAGCTTAGATTTTGGGGGCGGTGGCAATCAGCCCCAGCATTTT; abundance: many; j_gene: TRBJ1-5; d_gene: .; v_gene: TRBV11-2
CDR3aa: CASSQINASGNTIYF; CDR3nt: TGCGCCAGCAGTCAAATCAATGCCTCTGGAAACACCATATATTTT; abundance: many; j_gene: TRBJ1-3; d_gene: .; v_gene: TRBV23-1
CDR3aa: CASSYSTRIYNSPLHF; CDR3nt: TGTGCCAGCAGTTACTCAACACGGATTTATAATTCACCCCTCCACTTT; abundance: .; j_gene: TRBJ1-6; d_gene: .; v_gene: TRBV6-5
CDR3aa: CASSKQGTEAFF; CDR3nt: TGCGCCAGCAGTAAGCAGGGCACTGAAGCTTTCTTT; abundance: many; j_gene: TRBJ1-1; d_gene: .; v_gene: TRBV5-1
CDR3aa: CASSLDRRSDYGYTF; CDR3nt: TGTGCCAGCAGCTTAGATAGGAGATCCGACTATGGCTACACCTTC; abundance: .; j_gene: TRBJ1-2; d_gene: .; v_gene: TRBV7-2
CDR3aa: CASSLGPGQGEDYEQYF; CDR3nt: TGTGCCAGCAGCTTGGGGCCGGGACAGGGGGAAGACTACGAGCAGTACTTC; abundance: .; j_gene: TRBJ2-7; d_gene: TRBD1; v_gene: TRBV7-6
CDR3aa: CASSEIRDRVEQFF; CDR3nt: TGTGCCAGCAGTGAAATTCGGGACAGGGTTGAGCAGTTCTTC; abundance: many; j_gene: TRBJ2-1; d_gene: TRBD1; v_gene: TRBV25-1
CDR3aa: CASSAGPSSYNEQFF; CDR3nt: TGCGCCAGCAGCGCGGGCCCGAGCTCCTACAATGAGCAGTTCTTC; abundance: .; j_gene: TRBJ2-1; d_gene: .; v_gene: TRBV5-1
CDR3aa: CASSLAGGRWGNIQYF; CDR3nt: TGTGCCAGCAGCTTAGCGGGGGGCCGTTGGGGAAACATTCAGTACTTC; abundance: few; j_gene: TRBJ2-4; d_gene: .; v_gene: TRBV7-2
CDR3aa: CSVGGQGYNEQFF; CDR3nt: TGCAGCGTTGGGGGACAGGGCTACAATGAGCAGTTCTTC; abundance: many; j_gene: TRBJ2-1; d_gene: TRBD1; v_gene: TRBV29-1
CDR3aa: CAWRAGGWGGEQYF; CDR3nt: TGTGCCTGGAGGGCCGGTGGTTGGGGAGGCGAGCAGTACTTC; abundance: many; j_gene: TRBJ2-7; d_gene: .; v_gene: TRBV30
CDR3aa: CASSLVRAVGATQYF; CDR3nt: TGTGCCAGCAGCTTAGTGAGAGCTGTTGGAGCGACCCAGTACTTC; abundance: .; j_gene: TRBJ2-5; d_gene: .; v_gene: TRBV11-2